The entry below describes one T cell receptor beta chain. This specimen belongs to a study of CD8 T cells in ankylosing spondylitis. Libraries of TCR beta came from quantitative 5'-RACE with molecular barcodes. TCRdb passed the 5' RACE reads through MiXCR, listing each CDR3 protein once. The sample holds some 140,000 distinct CDR3 sequences, more than 9.5% seen once. The sample comprised blood, either unsorted or a sorted T cell fraction (not recorded which). The receptor was isolated from a female donor with ankylosing spondylitis or in good health (not recorded which).

The DNA of the CDR3 is TGTGCCAGCAGTTTTGTAAAGGAAGCTTTCTTT. Translation: CASSFVKEAFF. This chain uses TRBV12-3 or TRBV12-4 with TRBJ1-1; D unclear. The V end was cut by 3 bases, the J end by 8 bases, with 7 bases between. The CDR3 sequence is 11 residues long.